Below, 27 T cell receptor beta chains from the same sample are listed, as sequenced in a study of CD8+ T cells in alopecia areata. Treatment meaning: oral pan-JAK inhibitor, 5-10 mg twice daily. Extraction of RNA preceded its reverse transcription into cDNA, which served as the sequencing template. TCRdb keeps only in-frame clones here, not all; method: immunoSEQ multiplex PCR. The table shows around 70,000 clones, with around 30% occurring only once. Sequencing used CD8+ T cells sorted from blood, obtained at week 4, from a patient treated with tofacitinib. Every receptor here comes from a human donor with alopecia areata.

The V gene is TRBV9, the J gene TRBJ2-6, with TRBD1 identical over 8 bases. The length of the CDR3 is 18 residues. Per germline, CDR1 SGDLS and CDR2 YYNGEE. Trimming removed 3 bases from V and 7 bases from J; junction bases left unmatched: 15. The CDR3 reads CASSDPATGVTGANVLTF. In DNA form, the CDR3 reads TGTGCCAGCAGCGACCCGGCGACAGGGGTCACCGGCGCCAACGTCCTGACTTTC.

This clone showed up just a few times. The chain uses TRBV21-1 and TRBJ1-5. TRBV21-1 counts as a pseudogene. This CDR3 is built from 16 residues. CDR3 sequence reads: CASSKEKGTRDQPQHF. CDR3 coding DNA: TGTGCCAGCAGCAAAGAGAAAGGGACTCGGGATCAGCCCCAGCATTTT.

This clone was observed a few times. This sequence joins TRBV9 and TRBJ1-3, with D unresolved. From germline, CDR1 is SGDLS and CDR2 YYNGEE. The CDR3 length is 11 residues. The germline V and J ends were trimmed by 7 bases and 7 bases, with 9 bases remaining between them. CDR3 DNA: TGTGCCAGCGGATCGGGGAACACCATATATTTT. This sequence encodes CASGSGNTIYF.

This clone has just a few counts. V is TRBV2 and J is TRBJ2-7, with 10 bases fitting TRBD2. The CDR3 length is 15 residues. The trim removed 7 bases at V and 4 bases at J, leaving 10 bases unmatched. Per the germline V gene, CDR1 is SNHLY and CDR2 is FYNNEI. The chain's CDR3 is CASTRAASGSYEQYF. DNA for the CDR3: TGTGCCAGCACCCGAGCGGCTAGCGGGAGTTACGAGCAGTACTTC.

V and J are TRBV6-1 and TRBJ1-2; D is unresolved. The CDR3 is made up of 10 amino acids. Germline values: CDR1 MNHNS, CDR2 SASEGT. The ends were cut back, 8 bases at V and 4 bases at J, with 5 bases in the middle. The CDR3 here is CASRAYGYTF. As DNA, the CDR3 is TGTGCCAGCCGGGCCTATGGCTACACCTTC.

The V gene is TRBV13, the J gene TRBJ2-7; no definite D call. Germline V gene sequence: CDR1 PRHDT, CDR2 FYEKMQ (reference sequence). V lost 2 bases to trimming and J lost 7 bases, with 9 bases between them. The CDR3 contains 12 residues. DNA of the CDR3: TGTGCCAGCAGCTTAAGTGCCCGGGAGCAGTACTTC. Amino acid sequence: CASSLSAREQYF. Filled out from reference TRBV13 and TRBJ2-7, the complete variable domain reads AAGVIQSPRHLIKEKRETATLKCYPIPRHDTVYWYQQGPGQDPQFLISFYEKMQSDKGSIPDRFSAQQFSDYHSELNMSSLELGDSALYFCASSLSAREQYFGPGTRLTVT.

Only a few counts were recorded for this clone. This chain's CDR3 is CASSQEGPGEQYF. CDR3 DNA: TGCGCCAGCAGCCAAGAAGGTCCAGGGGAGCAGTACTTC. V gene TRBV4-1 combines with J gene TRBJ2-7; weak D call: TRBD1 (5 bases). Germline V CDR1 and CDR2: MGHRA, YSYEKL. V was cut by 0 bases and J by 7 bases, with 10 bases left in between. The CDR3 has 13 residues.

This clone was seen only a few times. The V gene is TRBV6-6, the J gene TRBJ2-5; D is unresolved. This CDR3 region has 15 residues. Germline-derived CDR1 and CDR2 are MNHNY and SVGAGI (reference sequence). The V end lost 7 bases, the J end lost 0 bases, and 15 bases lay between the germline ends. The CDR3 region has the DNA TGTGCCAGCACCAACCGTGAAGGATACCAAGAGACCCAGTACTTC. Its protein product is CASTNREGYQETQYF.

This clone has a handful of counts. This chain connects TRBV5-1 to TRBJ2-5; D remains ambiguous. V lost 4 bases, J lost 2 bases, and 9 bases lay in between. The germline V gene has CDR1 SGHRS and CDR2 YFSETQ. This CDR3 contains 13 residues. CDR3 residues: CASSPVNQETQYF. Here the CDR3 DNA reads TGCGCCAGCAGCCCCGTAAATCAAGAGACCCAGTACTTC.

The rearrangement uses TRBV29-1 and TRBJ2-7; D is unresolved. V dropped 4 bases and J dropped 2 bases, with 15 bases sitting between them. Per germline, CDR1 SQVTM and CDR2 ANQGSEA. The CDR3 totals 14 residues. This CDR3 is CSVATPLVPYEQYF. CDR3 in DNA: TGCAGCGTTGCCACCCCATTGGTCCCCTACGAGCAGTACTTC.

V is TRBV7-9 and J is TRBJ1-4; D possibly corresponds to TRBD1 (5 bases). Per germline, CDR1 SEHNR and CDR2 FQNEAQ (reference sequence). The CDR3 contains 14 residues. V was trimmed by 6 bases and J by 3 bases, leaving 11 bases between them. The CDR3 loop is CASREKGPNEKLFF. The DNA of the CDR3 is TGTGCCAGCAGGGAGAAGGGGCCTAATGAAAAACTGTTTTTT.

The chain has TRBV7-9 and TRBJ2-1; D not certain. Germline loops: CDR1 SEHNR, CDR2 FQNEAQ (reference sequence). V shed 5 bases and J shed 12 bases, with 20 bases lying between them. CDR3 length: 14 residues. The CDR3 DNA reads as TGTGCCAGCAGCCCCGTGGGCTCCTATGTGGGGCAGTTCTTC. Its translation is CASSPVGSYVGQFF.

V usage is TRBV13 and J usage is TRBJ2-7; D gene ambiguous. Between the trimmed V and J ends, which lost 5 bases and 7 bases, there was a span of 18 bases. The CDR3 extends over 14 amino acids. Germline CDR1 and CDR2: PRHDT and FYEKMQ (reference sequence). CDR3 bases: TGTGCCAGCAGCCCACCCGTTACGGCCTGGGAGCAGTACTTC. It specifies CASSPPVTAWEQYF.

The rearrangement joins TRBV15 to TRBJ1-5; D is unclear. In germline, CDR1 is LNHNV, CDR2 YYDKDF (reference sequence). This CDR3 contains 14 residues. Deletions cut 6 bases from V and 7 bases from J, with 16 bases between. This chain's CDR3 is CATRPRALGQPQHF. In DNA form, the CDR3 reads TGTGCCACCAGGCCCCGGGCCCTAGGACAGCCCCAGCATTTT.

J is TRBJ2-5 and V is TRBV19; D is ambiguous. The CDR3 sequence is 16 residues long. CDR1 and CDR2 (germline): LNHDA, SQIVND (reference sequence). Trimming removed 5 bases at V and 5 bases at J, with 21 bases between. In DNA form, the CDR3 reads TGTGCCAGTAGTCCTTACCCTGACGGCCTTGGTGAGACCCAGTACTTC. It translates to CASSPYPDGLGETQYF.

A few counts support this clone. The chain joins TRBV7-9 to TRBJ2-7, with TRBD2 matching over 11 bases. The germline V gene has CDR1 SEHNR and CDR2 FQNEAQ (reference sequence). With 5 bases clipped from V and 0 bases from J, the junction kept 9 bases outside the gene matches. This CDR3 is built from 17 residues. The chain's CDR3 is CASSKTSGIGSSYEQYF. DNA for the CDR3: TGTGCCAGCAGCAAGACTAGCGGGATAGGTAGCTCCTACGAGCAGTACTTC.

This clone was seen a few times. The chain carries TRBV7-1 and TRBJ2-1; D unclear. TRBV7-1 is treated as an ORF (open reading frame) with a function not yet certain. The CDR3 extends over 11 amino acids. Trimming pared 2 bases from V and 9 bases from J, leaving 5 bases between. This CDR3 is CASSSMSEQFF. CDR3 nucleotide sequence: TGTGCCAGCAGCTCAATGAGTGAGCAGTTCTTC.

This chain links TRBV30 with TRBJ2-1; D is undetermined. The V end was cut by 0 bases, the J end by 10 bases, with 13 bases between. Per germline, CDR1 GTSNPN and CDR2 SVGIG (reference sequence). The CDR3 is 13 residues long. In nucleotides, the CDR3 is TGTGCCTGGAGTGTCGGTGTCAGTGGGGAGCAGTTCTTC. This codes for CAWSVGVSGEQFF.

This sequence joins TRBV13 and TRBJ2-1, with 11 bases lining up with TRBD1. The CDR3 contains 16 residues. J was trimmed by 0 bases and V by 4 bases; bases with no gene match: 2. CDR1 is PRHDT and CDR2 is FYEKMQ in the germline V gene (reference sequence). The CDR3: CASSSGTGGSYNEQFF. The CDR3 DNA sequence: TGTGCCAGCAGCTCGGGGACAGGGGGCTCCTACAATGAGCAGTTCTTC.

This clone showed up just a few times. The CDR3 DNA is TGTGCCAGCAGCTTACCTGCGACAAGTCCTTTCAAAAACATTCAGTACTTC. Encoded protein: CASSLPATSPFKNIQYF. The chain employs TRBV11-2 and TRBJ2-4; D is uncertain. The CDR3 spans 17 residues. Deletions cut 2 bases from V and 3 bases from J, with 17 bases between. Germline V lookup: CDR1 SGHAT, CDR2 FQNNGV.

This clone occurred many times. V usage is TRBV27 and J usage is TRBJ2-7; D is tentatively TRBD1 or TRBD2 (7 bases each). CDR1 and CDR2 (germline): MNHEY, SMNVEV (reference sequence). This CDR3 spans 15 amino acids. V lost 5 bases and J lost 3, with 17 bases in between. The CDR3 spells CASSVGGTELYEQYF. DNA of the CDR3: TGTGCCAGCAGTGTGGGAGGGACAGAGCTCTACGAGCAGTACTTC.

CDR3 sequence: CASSEGITGELFF. For the CDR3, the DNA is TGTGCCAGCAGTGAAGGGATCACCGGGGAGCTGTTTTTT. The chain joins TRBV2 to TRBJ2-2; D unclear. The CDR3 length is 13 residues. Trimming shortened V by 1 base and J by 4 bases, and 4 bases separated the two germline ends. CDR1 and CDR2 (germline): SNHLY, FYNNEI.

There are a few counts of this clone. The chain employs TRBV30 and TRBJ1-5; D is possibly TRBD1 (5 bases). The V and J ends lost 1 base and 4 bases respectively, with 8 bases between them. Germline V CDR1 and CDR2: GTSNPN, SVGIG (reference sequence). The CDR3 runs to 13 residues. CDR3 sequence: CAWSEQVNQPQHF. The DNA for the CDR3 is TGTGCCTGGAGTGAACAGGTTAATCAGCCCCAGCATTTT.

This clone was counted a few times. The V call is TRBV6-5, the J call TRBJ2-7; D possibly corresponds to TRBD1 (5 bases). Between the trimmed V and J ends, which lost 6 bases and 0 bases, there was a span of 9 bases. The CDR3 consists of 13 residues. Germline assignment: CDR1 MNHEY and CDR2 SVGAGI. The CDR3 is CASRQDNSYEQYF. In DNA form, the CDR3 reads TGTGCCAGCAGGCAGGACAACTCCTACGAGCAGTACTTC.

In this sample, this clone turned up a few times. V and J are TRBV30 and TRBJ1-1; 8 bases fit TRBD1. The CDR3 length is 13 residues. V shed 5 bases and J 5 bases; nucleotides not matched to a gene: 7. Per germline, CDR1 GTSNPN and CDR2 SVGIG (reference sequence). The CDR3 is CAWEPGGATEAFF. CDR3 in DNA: TGTGCCTGGGAACCAGGGGGCGCGACTGAAGCTTTCTTT.

V and J are TRBV9 and TRBJ2-5, with D maybe TRBD2 (5 bases). V was shortened by 4 bases and J by 2 bases, with 15 bases between the two germline ends. CDR1 is SGDLS and CDR2 is YYNGEE in the germline V gene. This CDR3 is 15 amino acids long. This chain's CDR3 is CASSPGRGEQETQYF. CDR3 sequence (DNA): TGTGCCAGCAGCCCAGGTCGGGGAGAACAAGAGACCCAGTACTTC. The full variable domain, completed using reference TRBV9 and TRBJ2-5, is DSGVTQTPKHLITATGQRVTLRCSPRSGDLSVYWYQQSLDQGLQFLIQYYNGEERAKGNILERFSAQQFPDLHSELNLSSLELGDSALYFCASSPGRGEQETQYFGPGTRLLVL.

The chain uses TRBV7-9 and TRBJ2-4; 7 bases align to TRBD1. Germline loops: CDR1 SEHNR, CDR2 FQNEAQ (reference sequence). This CDR3 has 13 residues. The V and J ends lost 5 bases and 7 bases, in that order; junction bases with no gene match: 5. The CDR3 coding sequence is TGTGCCAGCAGCCCGTTGGACAGGAACATTCAGTACTTC. Its translation: CASSPLDRNIQYF. Variable domain in full (rest from reference TRBV7-9 and TRBJ2-4): DTGVSQNPRHKITKRGQNVTFRCDPISEHNRLYWYRQTLGQGPEFLTYFQNEAQLEKSRLLSDRFSAERPKGSFSTLEIQRTEQGDSAMYLCASSPLDRNIQYFGAGTRLSVL.